This TCR beta chain comes out of a study of CD8 T cells in ankylosing spondylitis (dated by TCRdb to 2016 to 2017). Study-wide context: The study set out to find disease-linked TCR variants by profiling T cell receptor beta repertoires in ankylosing spondylitis patients and healthy donors. The full study cohort comprised 25 ankylosing spondylitis patients and about 110 healthy donors. Peripheral blood was sampled, and synovial fluid was additionally collected from ankylosing spondylitis patients.

This clonotype has a handful of counts. The antigen it recognizes is unknown. No much larger clonotype is one base removed from it; base qualities were not supplied. Broader findings and caveats from the paper: The disease-linked clones had a CD8+ phenotype and were found at relatively low frequencies in peripheral blood. The disease-linked clones were reported to be significantly enriched in matched synovial fluid samples from ankylosing spondylitis patients. A TCR beta motif of fewer than 10 highly homologous amino acid variants appeared characteristic of blood from ankylosing spondylitis patients. Some motif variants had previously been reported in the synovial fluid and blood of reactive arthritis patients, which suggests shared mechanisms of disease initiation.

TCRdb records Illumina HiSeq 2500 as the sequencer. Quantitative 5'-RACE with molecular barcodes was used to prepare TCR beta libraries. Concerning the study's data processing: Disease-linked TCR variants were identified with a new computational method built on a probabilistic model of VDJ rearrangement. TCRdb trimmed public reads at Q25 via fastp, called clones via MiXCR and kept in-frame beta chains. A single entry per CDR3 protein holds the most common genes and DNA from its merged rows. The V and J calls reflect TCRdb's pipeline rather than the authors' work. Across this sample there are roughly 700,000 distinct CDR3 sequences, with around 19% seen only once. In total, the top ten clones hold about 19% of the sample. The germline V and J ends show losses of 8 bases and 5 bases respectively, and no gene match explains 13 bases of the junction. The CDR3 sequence holds 15 residues, the cysteine and phenylalanine included. Only the CDR3 DNA stays, 45 bases, in frame from base 1. CDR1 and CDR2 (SGHAT, FQNNGV) derive from the germline V gene.

The sequenced sample consisted of blood, either unsorted or a sorted T cell fraction (not recorded which). Rearrangement joined TRBV11-2 to TRBJ2-5; TRBD2 lines up with 8 middle nucleotides. This receptor was taken from a male donor with ankylosing spondylitis. The encoded CDR3 is CASLASGRLGETQYF. The sequenced DNA: TGTGCCAGCCTCGCTAGCGGGCGTCTCGGGGAGACCCAGTACTTC.